The 14 T cell receptor beta chains below all came from one sample that was sequenced in a study of T cells in Graves' hyperthyroidism and ophthalmopathy (dated by TCRdb to the late 2010s). Library method: multiplex PCR. The data were produced on an Illumina HiSeq 2000. The TCR beta CDR3 regions were amplified from RNA transcripts. A first-round RT-PCR of the TCR CDR3 used the HTBI primer set with the Qiagen OneStep RT-PCR kit. Using fastp trimming at Q25 and MiXCR clonotype assembly, TCRdb reanalyzed the public sequencing data and kept in-frame beta chains. Rows with a matching CDR3 protein are joined into one entry that keeps the most common DNA and genes. The sample table records approximately 380,000 distinct CDR3 sequences; about 14% of these occur just once. The ten biggest clones cover 25% to 30% of the sample. Sequenced: blood. These receptors were obtained from a man aged 45-60 years with Graves' ophthalmopathy.

J is TRBJ1-2 and V is TRBV29-1; 8 positions agree with TRBD1. Losses at the gene ends were 6 bases for V and 1 base for J; bases not matched to a gene: 7. Germline lookup yields CDR1 SQVTM and CDR2 ANQGSEA. The CDR3 consists of 14 residues. In DNA form, the CDR3 reads TGCAGCGTCGATACCGACAGGGGTAACTATGGCTACACCTTC. This codes for CSVDTDRGNYGYTF. The full variable domain, completed using reference TRBV29-1 and TRBJ1-2, is SAVISQKPSRDICQRGTSLTIQCQVDSQVTMMFWYRQQPGQSLTLIATANQGSEATYESGFVIDKFPISRPNLTFSTLTVSNMSPEDSSIYLCSVDTDRGNYGYTFGSGTRLTVV.

In its sample, this clonotype was seen many times. The rearrangement uses TRBV11-2 and TRBJ2-1; TRBD1 might be the D (6 bases). Germline loops: CDR1 SGHAT, CDR2 FQNNGV. Trimming took 0 bases from V and 12 from J, leaving 15 bases between them. The CDR3 contains 14 residues. The CDR3 DNA sequence: TGTGCCAGCAGCTTAGAGGGACATCTAATAGGGCAGTTCTTC. It translates to CASSLEGHLIGQFF.

This clonotype was seen many times. The chain carries TRBV12-3 or TRBV12-4 and TRBJ2-7; no clear D gene. The CDR3 loop spans 13 amino acids. V was trimmed by 5 bases and J by 4 bases, leaving 12 bases between them. The chain's CDR3 is CASSPGSIYEQYF. The CDR3 nucleotides read TGTGCCAGCAGTCCCGGATCGATTTACGAGCAGTACTTC.

The chain combines TRBV29-1 with TRBJ2-5, with 8 bases that match TRBD2. The CDR3 contains 17 residues. V was pared by 5 bases and J by 4 bases, with 18 bases of the junction left unmatched. Per the germline V gene, CDR1 is SQVTM and CDR2 is ANQGSEA. The CDR3 here is CSVSYRVGGRMAETQYF. CDR3 coding DNA: TGCAGCGTTAGTTATCGAGTTGGCGGGAGGATGGCAGAGACCCAGTACTTC. The full variable domain, in which reference TRBV29-1 and TRBJ2-5 provide the parts outside the CDR3, is SAVISQKPSRDICQRGTSLTIQCQVDSQVTMMFWYRQQPGQSLTLIATANQGSEATYESGFVIDKFPISRPNLTFSTLTVSNMSPEDSSIYLCSVSYRVGGRMAETQYFGPGTRLLVL.

This clonotype was seen repeatedly, ten times or more. The chain combines TRBV20-1 with TRBJ2-7, with 11 nucleotides matching TRBD2. V gave up 0 bases and J gave up 2 bases; unmatched junction bases: 12. In germline, CDR1 is DFQATT, CDR2 SNEGSKA (reference sequence). The CDR3 contains 18 residues. The CDR3 sequence is CSARDRDSGRVGAYEQYF. CDR3 nucleotide sequence: TGCAGTGCTAGAGATCGGGATAGCGGGAGGGTGGGCGCCTACGAGCAGTACTTC.

The table lists this clonotype with a few counts. The chain joins TRBV19 to TRBJ1-3, with 7 bases lining up with TRBD1. The V and J ends lost 3 bases and 0 bases, in that order; junction bases with no gene match: 11. The V gene's germline CDR1 is LNHDA and CDR2 SQIVND (reference sequence). The CDR3 is 18 amino acids. CDR3 DNA: TGTGCCAGTAGTATCCCGGGACAGTCGATTCGCTCTGGAAACACCATATATTTT. This sequence encodes CASSIPGQSIRSGNTIYF.

The table lists this clonotype with a count of one. The chain carries TRBV9 and TRBJ1-4; D gene uncertain. The CDR3 is 17 residues long. V dropped 4 bases and J dropped 0 bases, with 16 bases sitting between them. CDR1 and CDR2 (germline): SGDLS, YYNGEE. CDR3 nucleotides: TGTGCCAGCAGCTTTACCCCAGTCATGGCAACTAATGAAAAACTGTTTTTT. Residues: CASSFTPVMATNEKLFF.

This clonotype was seen repeatedly, ten times or more. V usage is TRBV5-1 and J usage is TRBJ2-7; TRBD1 aligns across 11 bases. V dropped 4 bases and J dropped 2; count of bases not matched to a gene: 5. The CDR3 has 15 amino acids. Germline V gene lookup returns CDR1 SGHRS and CDR2 YFSETQ. CDR3 protein: CASSIGQGATYEQYF. CDR3 bases: TGCGCCAGCAGCATCGGACAGGGGGCAACCTACGAGCAGTACTTC.

This clonotype was seen only a few times. This sequence joins TRBV20-1 and TRBJ1-5, with TRBD1 as a possible D gene (5 bases). Deletions cut 6 bases from V and 0 bases from J, with 9 bases between. Germline CDR1 reads DFQATT; CDR2 reads SNEGSKA (reference sequence). CDR3 size: 13 residues. CDR3 sequence (DNA): TGCAGTGCGGGGGGATATAGCAATCAGCCCCAGCATTTT. Its protein is CSAGGYSNQPQHF.

This clonotype has just a few counts. The rearrangement joins TRBV6-5 to TRBJ1-1, with D perhaps TRBD1 (6 bases). Per germline, CDR1 MNHEY and CDR2 SVGAGI. The CDR3 length is 17 residues. V was cut by 0 bases and J by 4 bases, with 18 bases left in between. The CDR3 sequence is CASSYSIMAGAITEAFF. The CDR3 DNA reads as TGTGCCAGCAGTTACTCGATAATGGCAGGGGCAATCACTGAAGCTTTCTTT.

The chain links TRBV29-1 to TRBJ1-2; D perhaps matches TRBD1 (5 bases). Germline loops: CDR1 SQVTM, CDR2 ANQGSEA. V was clipped by 3 bases and J by 8 bases, with 10 bases between them. The CDR3 extends over 11 amino acids. The CDR3 region has the DNA TGCAGCGTTGAGGGGGGTTGGGGCTACACCTTC. Its protein product is CSVEGGWGYTF.

The V call is TRBV25-1, the J call TRBJ2-3, with D possibly TRBD2 on 5 matching bases. This CDR3 is built from 15 residues. Germline-derived CDR1 and CDR2 are MGHDK and SYGVNS. Trimming pared 5 bases from V and 1 base from J, leaving 13 bases between. The DNA for the CDR3 is TGTGCCAGCAGTCCCTTAGAGGAGGGCACAGATACGCAGTATTTT. Translation: CASSPLEEGTDTQYF. Using reference TRBV25-1 and TRBJ2-3 for the parts outside the CDR3, the full variable domain is EADIYQTPRYLVIGTGKKITLECSQTMGHDKMYWYQQDPGMELHLIHYSYGVNSTEKGDLSSESTVSRIRTEHFPLTLESARPSHTSQYLCASSPLEEGTDTQYFGPGTRLTVL.

The V gene is TRBV6-1, the J gene TRBJ2-3; no reliable D call. The germline gives CDR1 MNHNS, CDR2 SASEGT. Trimming removed 6 bases at V and 4 bases at J, with 11 bases between. The CDR3 is 13 residues long. The CDR3 coding sequence is TGTGCCAGCAGCCCGGAAGCAGCAGATACGCAGTATTTT. It specifies CASSPEAADTQYF.

This clonotype was detected ten times or more. The V gene is TRBV7-2, the J gene TRBJ2-5, with D maybe TRBD2 (6 bases). There are 16 residues in the CDR3. CDR1 SGHTA and CDR2 FQGNSA come from the germline V gene. The V and J ends lost 1 base and 5 bases respectively, with 17 bases between them. CDR3 DNA: TGTGCCAGCAGCTTAGACGGTGTAGCGGAGATGGAGACCCAGTACTTC. The encoded protein is CASSLDGVAEMETQYF. The full variable domain, rest sourced from reference TRBV7-2 and TRBJ2-5, is GAGVSQSPSNKVTEKGKDVELRCDPISGHTALYWYRQSLGQGLEFLIYFQGNSAPDKSGLPSDRFSAERTGGSVSTLTIQRTQQEDSAVYLCASSLDGVAEMETQYFGPGTRLLVL.